Listed below are T cell receptor beta chains from one sample, sequenced in a study of T cells in Graves' hyperthyroidism and ophthalmopathy. TCRdb re-called the multiplex PCR reads with MiXCR, one entry per CDR3 protein. This repertoire shows around 350,000 distinct CDR3 sequences, roughly 15% found once; its top ten account for approximately 20%. The sequenced sample was blood. These receptor sequences come from a woman aged 55-69 years with Graves' ophthalmopathy. Both conserved end residues are part of each CDR3. The D gene is left open where the match is weak. A row's size may be missing; if present it is once, few, many or a size class.

abundance: .; j_gene: TRBJ2-1; d_gene: TRBD2; v_gene: TRBV4-1; CDR3aa: CASSQDLGGRAENEQFF; CDR3nt: TGCGCCAGCAGCCAAGATCTAGGCGGGAGGGCCGAAAATGAGCAGTTCTTC
abundance: .; j_gene: TRBJ2-1; d_gene: .; v_gene: TRBV7-2; CDR3aa: CASSWGHVNEQFF; CDR3nt: TGTGCCAGCAGCTGGGGGCATGTCAATGAGCAGTTCTTC
abundance: many; j_gene: TRBJ2-5; d_gene: .; v_gene: TRBV12-3/TRBV12-4; CDR3aa: CASSRPTGPTETQYF; CDR3nt: TGTGCCAGCAGCCGTCCCACGGGGCCGACGGAGACCCAGTACTTC
abundance: few; j_gene: TRBJ2-2; d_gene: .; v_gene: TRBV14; CDR3aa: CASSPGLYTGELFF; CDR3nt: TGTGCCAGCAGCCCCGGACTCTACACCGGGGAGCTGTTTTTT
abundance: .; j_gene: TRBJ1-5; d_gene: .; v_gene: TRBV19; CDR3aa: CASSMNSFNQPQHF; CDR3nt: TGTGCCAGTAGTATGAACAGCTTCAATCAGCCCCAGCATTTT
abundance: many; j_gene: TRBJ2-3; d_gene: TRBD2; v_gene: TRBV19; CDR3aa: CASSGGSRADTQYF; CDR3nt: TGTGCCAGTAGTGGCGGGAGTAGGGCAGATACGCAGTATTTT
abundance: many; j_gene: TRBJ1-3; d_gene: .; v_gene: TRBV3-1; CDR3aa: CASSQVPSSGNTIYF; CDR3nt: TGTGCCAGCAGCCAAGTCCCCAGCTCTGGAAACACCATATATTTT
abundance: few; j_gene: TRBJ1-5; d_gene: TRBD1; v_gene: TRBV20-1; CDR3aa: CSAREGGSGTGNQPQHF; CDR3nt: TGCAGTGCTAGAGAAGGCGGTTCCGGGACAGGGAATCAGCCCCAGCATTTT
abundance: .; j_gene: TRBJ2-7; d_gene: TRBD2; v_gene: TRBV20-1; CDR3aa: CSAPRLAGTYEQYF; CDR3nt: TGCAGTGCACCGAGACTAGCGGGAACCTACGAGCAGTACTTC
abundance: few; j_gene: TRBJ2-7; d_gene: .; v_gene: TRBV11-1; CDR3aa: CASSASGQPYEQYF; CDR3nt: TGTGCCAGCAGCGCCTCGGGACAACCCTACGAGCAGTACTTC
abundance: many; j_gene: TRBJ2-1; d_gene: .; v_gene: TRBV20-1; CDR3aa: CSARVERASSYNEQFF; CDR3nt: TGCAGTGCTAGAGTGGAGCGGGCCAGCTCCTACAATGAGCAGTTCTTC
abundance: many; j_gene: TRBJ1-5; d_gene: .; v_gene: TRBV27; CDR3aa: CASSLRGRGSNQPQHF; CDR3nt: TGTGCCAGCAGTTTAAGGGGCCGGGGAAGCAATCAGCCCCAGCATTTT
abundance: few; j_gene: TRBJ1-5; d_gene: .; v_gene: TRBV20-1; CDR3aa: CSARDPSTGKSSNQPQHF; CDR3nt: TGCAGTGCTAGAGATCCAAGTACAGGGAAGAGCAGCAATCAGCCCCAGCATTTT
abundance: many; j_gene: TRBJ1-1; d_gene: .; v_gene: TRBV11-2; CDR3aa: CASSLGSVGTEAFF; CDR3nt: TGTGCCAGCAGCTTAGGGAGTGTTGGCACTGAAGCTTTCTTT
abundance: many; j_gene: TRBJ2-1; d_gene: .; v_gene: TRBV28; CDR3aa: CASTENLSHEQFF; CDR3nt: TGTGCCAGCACCGAGAACCTATCCCATGAGCAGTTCTTC
abundance: many; j_gene: TRBJ2-6; d_gene: .; v_gene: TRBV7-3; CDR3aa: CASSLTGLSGANVLTF; CDR3nt: TGTGCCAGCAGCTTAACAGGGCTCTCTGGGGCCAACGTCCTGACTTTC
abundance: many; j_gene: TRBJ2-7; d_gene: .; v_gene: TRBV30; CDR3aa: CAWGLSSYEQYF; CDR3nt: TGTGCCTGGGGGCTCAGCTCCTACGAGCAGTACTTC
abundance: few; j_gene: TRBJ2-7; d_gene: TRBD1; v_gene: TRBV6-1; CDR3aa: CASSRGQGASYEQYF; CDR3nt: TGTGCCAGCAGCCGCGGACAGGGCGCGTCCTACGAGCAGTACTTC
abundance: many; j_gene: TRBJ2-7; d_gene: .; v_gene: TRBV28; CDR3aa: CASSPPGTRTDEQYF; CDR3nt: TGTGCCAGCAGTCCCCCCGGGACACGGACCGACGAGCAGTACTTC
abundance: .; j_gene: TRBJ2-3; d_gene: .; v_gene: TRBV28; CDR3aa: CASSLNKGLRTDTQYF; CDR3nt: TGTGCCAGCAGTTTAAACAAAGGACTACGCACAGATACGCAGTATTTT
abundance: few; j_gene: TRBJ2-7; d_gene: TRBD1; v_gene: TRBV6-1; CDR3aa: CASRDRGEQYF; CDR3nt: TGTGCCAGCAGGGACAGGGGAGAGCAGTACTTC
abundance: many; j_gene: TRBJ1-5; d_gene: .; v_gene: TRBV20-1; CDR3aa: CSATDDPGPDSNQPQHF; CDR3nt: TGCAGTGCAACAGACGACCCGGGGCCAGATAGCAATCAGCCCCAGCATTTT
abundance: many; j_gene: TRBJ1-5; d_gene: .; v_gene: TRBV11-3; CDR3aa: CASSLAPVRLGGNQPQHF; CDR3nt: TGTGCCAGCAGCTTAGCACCCGTAAGGCTAGGGGGTAATCAGCCCCAGCATTTT
abundance: .; j_gene: TRBJ1-4; d_gene: .; v_gene: TRBV12-3/TRBV12-4; CDR3aa: CASTPGGAATNEKLFF; CDR3nt: TGTGCCAGCACCCCCGGGGGGGCCGCAACTAATGAAAAACTGTTTTTT
abundance: .; j_gene: TRBJ2-7; d_gene: TRBD2; v_gene: TRBV7-8; CDR3aa: CASSSTSGDAYEQYF; CDR3nt: TGTGCCAGCAGTTCGACTAGCGGAGACGCCTACGAGCAGTACTTC
abundance: .; j_gene: TRBJ2-7; d_gene: .; v_gene: TRBV20-1; CDR3aa: CSSGDDTHDWYEQYF; CDR3nt: TGCAGTTCCGGAGATGACACGCACGATTGGTACGAGCAGTACTTC
abundance: many; j_gene: TRBJ1-1; d_gene: .; v_gene: TRBV19; CDR3aa: CASSMMAATEAFF; CDR3nt: TGTGCCAGTAGTATGATGGCAGCCACTGAAGCTTTCTTT
abundance: many; j_gene: TRBJ2-2; d_gene: TRBD2; v_gene: TRBV2; CDR3aa: CASSVKREGLLAAGELFF; CDR3nt: TGTGCCAGCAGTGTTAAGAGGGAGGGCCTTTTGGCCGCCGGGGAGCTGTTTTTT
abundance: .; j_gene: TRBJ2-3; d_gene: .; v_gene: TRBV5-1; CDR3aa: CASSLAGDSRADTQYF; CDR3nt: TGCGCCAGCAGCTTGGCGGGGGACAGTCGCGCAGATACGCAGTATTTT
abundance: .; j_gene: TRBJ2-7; d_gene: TRBD1; v_gene: TRBV9; CDR3aa: CASSVGQGVSYEQYF; CDR3nt: TGTGCCAGCAGCGTGGGACAGGGCGTTTCCTACGAGCAGTACTTC
abundance: many; j_gene: TRBJ2-3; d_gene: TRBD2; v_gene: TRBV20-1; CDR3aa: CSAKRLAGGSDTQYF; CDR3nt: TGCAGTGCCAAAAGACTAGCGGGAGGGTCAGATACGCAGTATTTT
abundance: many; j_gene: TRBJ2-7; d_gene: TRBD1; v_gene: TRBV11-2; CDR3aa: CASSLVGTGGSEQYF; CDR3nt: TGTGCCAGCAGCTTAGTAGGGACAGGGGGCTCCGAGCAGTACTTC
abundance: .; j_gene: TRBJ2-3; d_gene: TRBD2; v_gene: TRBV7-9; CDR3aa: CASSLAVREGHTDTQYF; CDR3nt: TGTGCCAGCAGCTTAGCGGTGCGGGAGGGCCATACAGATACGCAGTATTTT
abundance: many; j_gene: TRBJ2-1; d_gene: TRBD1; v_gene: TRBV12-3/TRBV12-4; CDR3aa: CASSPAGGKVNEQFF; CDR3nt: TGTGCCAGCAGTCCTGCAGGGGGCAAAGTGAATGAGCAGTTCTTC
abundance: many; j_gene: TRBJ2-7; d_gene: TRBD2; v_gene: TRBV28; CDR3aa: CASRAGVYEQYF; CDR3nt: TGTGCCAGCAGGGCGGGAGTCTACGAGCAGTACTTC
abundance: many; j_gene: TRBJ2-5; d_gene: TRBD2; v_gene: TRBV11-2; CDR3aa: CASSRSSGRGETQYF; CDR3nt: TGTGCCAGCAGCCGATCTAGCGGGAGGGGAGAGACCCAGTACTTC
abundance: many; j_gene: TRBJ2-5; d_gene: .; v_gene: TRBV29-1; CDR3aa: CSVEDQFQETQYF; CDR3nt: TGCAGCGTTGAAGATCAGTTTCAAGAGACCCAGTACTTC
abundance: many; j_gene: TRBJ2-7; d_gene: .; v_gene: TRBV5-1; CDR3aa: CASSLGDLAAAYEQYF; CDR3nt: TGCGCCAGCAGCTTGGGGGATTTGGCGGCGGCCTACGAGCAGTACTTC
abundance: many; j_gene: TRBJ1-6; d_gene: .; v_gene: TRBV2; CDR3aa: CASTPRSSYNSPLHF; CDR3nt: TGTGCCAGCACCCCGCGGAGCTCCTATAATTCACCCCTCCACTTT
abundance: few; j_gene: TRBJ1-1; d_gene: TRBD1; v_gene: TRBV10-2; CDR3aa: CASRDRGLVEAFF; CDR3nt: TGCGCCAGCCGGGACAGGGGGCTGGTTGAAGCTTTCTTT
abundance: once; j_gene: TRBJ2-3; d_gene: .; v_gene: TRBV7-9; CDR3aa: CASSLLSIGDSSTDTQYF; CDR3nt: TGTGCCAGCAGCTTATTGTCAATTGGGGACTCCTCCACAGATACGCAGTATTTT
abundance: many; j_gene: TRBJ2-1; d_gene: TRBD2; v_gene: TRBV6-1; CDR3aa: CASTSPTSGRGEQFF; CDR3nt: TGTGCCAGCACCTCCCCGACTAGCGGGAGGGGTGAGCAGTTCTTC
abundance: .; j_gene: TRBJ2-2; d_gene: TRBD1; v_gene: TRBV6-5; CDR3aa: CASSYSTGVRGGELVF; CDR3nt: TGTGCCAGCAGTTACTCGACAGGGGTGAGAGGCGGGGAGCTGGTTTTT
abundance: .; j_gene: TRBJ2-7; d_gene: .; v_gene: TRBV28; CDR3aa: CASRGLAETYEQYF; CDR3nt: TGTGCCAGCAGGGGCTTAGCGGAAACCTACGAGCAGTACTTC
abundance: .; j_gene: TRBJ2-1; d_gene: TRBD2; v_gene: TRBV2; CDR3aa: CASLPSGRGGVDEQFF; CDR3nt: TGTGCCAGCTTGCCCAGCGGGAGGGGGGGGGTAGATGAGCAGTTCTTC
abundance: few; j_gene: TRBJ2-3; d_gene: TRBD2; v_gene: TRBV7-2; CDR3aa: CASSLTSGHRGGSTDTQYF; CDR3nt: TGTGCCAGCAGCTTGACTAGCGGCCACCGGGGGGGGTCCACAGATACGCAGTATTTT
abundance: few; j_gene: TRBJ2-1; d_gene: TRBD2; v_gene: TRBV10-3; CDR3aa: CATSRPSGRVGNEQFF; CDR3nt: TGTGCCACCAGCAGACCTAGCGGGAGGGTAGGCAATGAGCAGTTCTTC
abundance: many; j_gene: TRBJ1-2; d_gene: .; v_gene: TRBV11-2; CDR3aa: CASSPAPTVFGYGYTF; CDR3nt: TGTGCCAGCAGCCCAGCCCCGACAGTTTTCGGCTATGGCTACACCTTC
abundance: many; j_gene: TRBJ2-7; d_gene: TRBD2; v_gene: TRBV11-2; CDR3aa: CASSPRASGSGEQYF; CDR3nt: TGTGCCAGCAGCCCTAGGGCTAGCGGGAGTGGCGAGCAGTACTTC
abundance: many; j_gene: TRBJ2-5; d_gene: .; v_gene: TRBV28; CDR3aa: CASSSGRKGGETQYF; CDR3nt: TGTGCCAGCAGTTCCGGACGAAAAGGCGGGGAGACCCAGTACTTC
abundance: many; j_gene: TRBJ2-3; d_gene: .; v_gene: TRBV3-1; CDR3aa: CASSLEGVRADTQYF; CDR3nt: TGTGCCAGCAGCCTCGAGGGGGTCCGGGCAGATACGCAGTATTTT
abundance: many; j_gene: TRBJ2-1; d_gene: .; v_gene: TRBV30; CDR3aa: CAWRFSGSYNEQFF; CDR3nt: TGTGCCTGGAGGTTTAGCGGTTCCTACAATGAGCAGTTCTTC
abundance: many; j_gene: TRBJ2-4; d_gene: .; v_gene: TRBV11-2; CDR3aa: CASSMAKNIQYF; CDR3nt: TGTGCCAGCAGTATGGCCAAAAACATTCAGTACTTC
abundance: .; j_gene: TRBJ2-1; d_gene: TRBD2; v_gene: TRBV5-1; CDR3aa: CASSRGPRPSRLAADYNEQFF; CDR3nt: TGCGCCAGCAGCCGAGGCCCCCGGCCCTCCAGACTAGCGGCCGACTACAATGAGCAGTTCTTC
abundance: many; j_gene: TRBJ2-1; d_gene: TRBD1; v_gene: TRBV12-3/TRBV12-4; CDR3aa: CASTLTGDYNEQFF; CDR3nt: TGTGCCAGCACCTTGACAGGGGACTACAATGAGCAGTTCTTC
abundance: many; j_gene: TRBJ2-1; d_gene: .; v_gene: TRBV28; CDR3aa: CASSLLSYPYNEQFF; CDR3nt: TGTGCCAGCAGTTTACTTTCTTATCCCTACAATGAGCAGTTCTTC
abundance: .; j_gene: TRBJ2-5; d_gene: .; v_gene: TRBV6-1; CDR3aa: CASSLEGQFKGWETQYF; CDR3nt: TGTGCCAGCAGTCTGGAAGGCCAATTTAAGGGATGGGAGACCCAGTACTTC